This T cell receptor (beta chain) emerged from a study of T cells after somatic rescue of genetic block. Produced via immunoSEQ multiplex PCR; TCRdb's table is partial and in-frame only. Here the sample spans about 67,000 clones, around 92% being singletons. This CDR3 region has 15 residues. CDR1 and CDR2 (germline): LNHDA, SQIVND (reference sequence). The junction had 1 base not matched to a gene; V was cut back by 2 bases and J by 4 bases. The source is a middle-aged man. This chain links TRBV19 with TRBJ2-3; 12 positions match TRBD2. Material: peripheral blood mononuclear cells (PBMCs). In nucleotides, the CDR3 is TGTGCCAGTAGTATATCTAGCGGGAGGGCAGATACGCAGTATTTT. Translating it yields CASSISSGRADTQYF. Using reference TRBV19 and TRBJ2-3 for the parts outside the CDR3, the full variable domain is DGGITQSPKYLFRKEGQNVTLSCEQNLNHDAMYWYRQDPGQGLRLIYYSQIVNDFQKGDIAEGYSVSREKKESFPLTVTSAQKNPTAFYLCASSISSGRADTQYFGPGTRLTVL.